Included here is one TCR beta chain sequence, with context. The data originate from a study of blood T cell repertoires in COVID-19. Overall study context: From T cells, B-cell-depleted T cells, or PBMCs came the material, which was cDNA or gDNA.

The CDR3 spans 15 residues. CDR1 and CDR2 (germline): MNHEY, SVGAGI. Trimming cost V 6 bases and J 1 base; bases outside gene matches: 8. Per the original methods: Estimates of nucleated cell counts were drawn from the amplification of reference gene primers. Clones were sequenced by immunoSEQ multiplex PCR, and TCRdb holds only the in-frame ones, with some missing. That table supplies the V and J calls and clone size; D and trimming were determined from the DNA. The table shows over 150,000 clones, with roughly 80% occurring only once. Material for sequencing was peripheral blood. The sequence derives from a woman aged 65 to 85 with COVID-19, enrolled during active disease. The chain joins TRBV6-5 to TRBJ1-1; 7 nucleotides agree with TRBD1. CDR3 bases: TGTGCCAGCAGCCAGCACAGGGGCCCGAACACTGAAGCTTTCTTT. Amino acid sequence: CASSQHRGPNTEAFF.